This T cell receptor (beta chain) is drawn from a study of blood T cells in healthy people across ages. This CDR3 is 16 amino acids long. Looked up from germline, CDR1 is MGHRA and CDR2 is YSYEKL. V lost 4 bases and J 0 bases, leaving 12 bases between the germline ends. A second PCR of 7 to 11 cycles used a sample-barcoded 5' primer and a J-beta primer mix. MiXCR was run by TCRdb on the 5' RACE reads, yielding one entry per CDR3 protein. This table holds about 640,000 distinct CDR3 sequences, roughly three fifths found once. Each donor supplied 8 to 10 milliliters of peripheral blood. The chain is built from TRBV4-1 and TRBJ2-2; a weak D match, TRBD2 (6 bases). Sequenced: blood. This TCR was sampled from a man between 60 and 75 years old in good health. In nucleotides, the CDR3 is TGCGCCAGCAGCCCGGGGACTTCTACGAACACCGGGGAGCTGTTTTTT. This codes for CASSPGTSTNTGELFF.